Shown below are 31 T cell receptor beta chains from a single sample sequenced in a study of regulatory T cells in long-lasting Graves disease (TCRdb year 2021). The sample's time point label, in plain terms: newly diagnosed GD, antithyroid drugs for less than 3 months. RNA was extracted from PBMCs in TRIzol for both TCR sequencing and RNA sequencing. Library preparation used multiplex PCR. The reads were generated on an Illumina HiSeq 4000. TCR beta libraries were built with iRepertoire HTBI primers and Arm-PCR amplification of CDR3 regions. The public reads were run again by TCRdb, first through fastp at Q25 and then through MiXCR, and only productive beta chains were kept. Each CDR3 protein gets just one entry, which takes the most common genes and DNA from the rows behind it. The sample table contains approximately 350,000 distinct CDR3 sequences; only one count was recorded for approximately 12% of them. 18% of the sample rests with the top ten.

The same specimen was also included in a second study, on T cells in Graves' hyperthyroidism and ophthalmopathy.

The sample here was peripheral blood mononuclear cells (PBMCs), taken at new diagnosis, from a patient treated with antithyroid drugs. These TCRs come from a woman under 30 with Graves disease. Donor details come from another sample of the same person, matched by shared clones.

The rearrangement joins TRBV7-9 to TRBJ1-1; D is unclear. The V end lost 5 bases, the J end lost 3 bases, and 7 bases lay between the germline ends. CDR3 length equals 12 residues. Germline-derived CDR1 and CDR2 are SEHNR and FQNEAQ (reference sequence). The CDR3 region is CASSVRDTEAFF. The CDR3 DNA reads TGTGCCAGCAGCGTCCGTGACACTGAAGCTTTCTTT.

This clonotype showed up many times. This CDR3 reads CASSYGEGLAFFSYNEQFF. The CDR3 region has the DNA TGTGCCAGCAGTTACGGAGAGGGACTAGCCTTTTTTTCCTACAATGAGCAGTTCTTC. The rearrangement links TRBV6-9 to TRBJ2-1; 9 bases line up with TRBD2. The ends lost 3 bases at V and 1 base at J; junction bases unmatched: 13. The CDR3 has 19 residues. Germline V lookup: CDR1 MNHGY, CDR2 SVAAGI.

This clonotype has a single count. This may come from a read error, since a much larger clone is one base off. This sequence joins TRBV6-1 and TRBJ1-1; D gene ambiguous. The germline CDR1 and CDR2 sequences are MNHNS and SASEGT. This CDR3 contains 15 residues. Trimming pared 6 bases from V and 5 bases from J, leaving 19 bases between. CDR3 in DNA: TGTGCCAGCAGGGATCCGGCGCACGGAAGGACTGAAGCTTTCTTT. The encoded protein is CASRDPAHGRTEAFF.

This CDR3 is CASSQETGNTDTQYF. In DNA, the CDR3 is TGCGCCAGCAGCCAGGAGACCGGGAACACAGATACGCAGTATTTT. The chain links TRBV4-3 to TRBJ2-3; D is perhaps TRBD2 (5 bases). Deletions cut 3 bases from V and 2 bases from J, with 12 bases between. The CDR3 consists of 15 residues. Germline V gene lookup returns CDR1 LGHNA and CDR2 YSLEER.

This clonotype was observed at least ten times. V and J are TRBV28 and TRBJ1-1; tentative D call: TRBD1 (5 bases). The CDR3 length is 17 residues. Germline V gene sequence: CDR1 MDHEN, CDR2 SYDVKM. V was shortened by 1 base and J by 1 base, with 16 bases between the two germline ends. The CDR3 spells CASSLLGDGDWNTEAFF. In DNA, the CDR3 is TGTGCCAGCAGTTTATTAGGGGACGGGGATTGGAACACTGAAGCTTTCTTT.

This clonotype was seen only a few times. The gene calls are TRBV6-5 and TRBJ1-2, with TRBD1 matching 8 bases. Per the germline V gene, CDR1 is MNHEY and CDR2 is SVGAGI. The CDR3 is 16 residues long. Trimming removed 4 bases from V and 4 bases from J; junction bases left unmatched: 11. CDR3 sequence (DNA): TGTGCCAGCAGTTCGAGATATGGACAGGGCATCTATGGCTACACCTTC. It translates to CASSSRYGQGIYGYTF.

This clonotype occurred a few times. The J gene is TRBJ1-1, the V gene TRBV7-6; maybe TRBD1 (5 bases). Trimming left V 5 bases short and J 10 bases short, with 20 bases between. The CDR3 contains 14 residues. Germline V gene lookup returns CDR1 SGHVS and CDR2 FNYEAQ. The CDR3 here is CASSQMTVGGVAFF. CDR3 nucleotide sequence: TGTGCCAGCAGCCAAATGACAGTCGGGGGAGTAGCTTTCTTT. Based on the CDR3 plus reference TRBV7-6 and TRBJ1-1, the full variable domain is GAGVSQSPRYKVTKRGQDVALRCDPISGHVSLYWYRQALGQGPEFLTYFNYEAQQDKSGLPNDRFSAERPEGSISTLTIQRTEQRDSAMYRCASSQMTVGGVAFFGQGTRLTVV.

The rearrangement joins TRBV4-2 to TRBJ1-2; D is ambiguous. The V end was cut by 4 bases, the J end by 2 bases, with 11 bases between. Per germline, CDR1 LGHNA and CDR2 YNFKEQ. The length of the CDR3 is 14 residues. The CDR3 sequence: CASSRTDTNYGYTF. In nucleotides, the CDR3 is TGTGCCAGCAGCCGAACTGACACGAACTATGGCTACACCTTC.

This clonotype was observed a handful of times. Here the CDR3 reads CASSMGATYWSAQYF. The CDR3 DNA reads TGCGCCAGCAGTATGGGGGCGACGTATTGGAGTGCCCAGTACTTC. The V gene is TRBV5-1, the J gene TRBJ2-5; tentatively, D is TRBD1 (6 bases). With 5 bases removed from V and 9 bases from J, the gap between germline ends came to 23 bases. The CDR3 runs 15 residues. The V gene's germline CDR1 is SGHRS and CDR2 YFSETQ. Complete variable domain (other parts from reference TRBV5-1 and TRBJ2-5): KAGVTQTPRYLIKTRGQQVTLSCSPISGHRSVSWYQQTPGQGLQFLFEYFSETQRNKGNFPGRFSGRQFSNSRSEMNVSTLELGDSALYLCASSMGATYWSAQYFGPGTRLLVL.

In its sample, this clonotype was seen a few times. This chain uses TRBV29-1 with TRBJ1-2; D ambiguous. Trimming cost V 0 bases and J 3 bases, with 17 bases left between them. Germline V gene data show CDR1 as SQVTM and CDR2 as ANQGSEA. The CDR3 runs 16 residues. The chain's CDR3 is CSVEEEEGTRDYGYTF. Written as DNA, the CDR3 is TGCAGCGTTGAAGAGGAGGAGGGTACAAGGGACTATGGCTACACCTTC.

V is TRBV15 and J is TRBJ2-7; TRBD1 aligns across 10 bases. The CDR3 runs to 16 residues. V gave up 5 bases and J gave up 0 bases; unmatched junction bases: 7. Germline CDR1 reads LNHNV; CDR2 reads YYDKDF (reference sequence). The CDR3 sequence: CATSGGTGAGSYEQYV. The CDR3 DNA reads TGTGCCACCAGCGGAGGGACAGGGGCCGGCTCCTACGAGCAGTACGTC.

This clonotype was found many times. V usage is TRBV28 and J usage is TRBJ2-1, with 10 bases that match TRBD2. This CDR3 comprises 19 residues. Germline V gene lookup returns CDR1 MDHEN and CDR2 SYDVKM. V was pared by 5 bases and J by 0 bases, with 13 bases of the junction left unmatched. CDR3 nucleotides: TGTGCCAGCAGTGTTAGCGGGAGGCAAACTAAAAGCTCCTACAATGAGCAGTTCTTC. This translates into CASSVSGRQTKSSYNEQFF.

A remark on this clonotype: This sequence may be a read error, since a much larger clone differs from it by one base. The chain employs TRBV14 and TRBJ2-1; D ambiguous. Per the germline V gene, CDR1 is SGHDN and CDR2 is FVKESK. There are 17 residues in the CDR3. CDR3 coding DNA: TGTGACAGCAGCCAATCGTCCATCGGGTCCTCCTACAATGAGCAGTTCTTC. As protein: CDSSQSSIGSSYNEQFF. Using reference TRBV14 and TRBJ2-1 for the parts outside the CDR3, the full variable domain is EAGVTQFPSHSVIEKGQTVTLRCDPISGHDNLYWYRRVMGKEIKFLLHFVKESKQDESGMPNNRFLAERTGGTYSTLKVQPAELEDSGVYFCDSSQSSIGSSYNEQFFGPGTRLTVL.

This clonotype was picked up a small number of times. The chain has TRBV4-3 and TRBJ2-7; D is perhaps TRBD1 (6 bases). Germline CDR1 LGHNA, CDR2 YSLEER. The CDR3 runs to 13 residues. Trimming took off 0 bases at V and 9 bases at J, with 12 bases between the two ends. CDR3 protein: CASSQEDRSLQYF. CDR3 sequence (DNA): TGCGCCAGCAGCCAAGAAGACAGGTCCTTGCAGTACTTC.

The CDR3 DNA reads as TGTGCCAGCAGTTACAATCAGGGAACAGATACGCAGTATTTT. Translating it yields CASSYNQGTDTQYF. This rearrangement joins TRBV6-9 to TRBJ2-3, with D possibly being TRBD1 (5 bases). This CDR3 spans 14 amino acids. The V end lost 3 bases, the J end lost 3 bases, and 10 bases lay between the germline ends. Germline CDR1 reads MNHGY; CDR2 reads SVAAGI.

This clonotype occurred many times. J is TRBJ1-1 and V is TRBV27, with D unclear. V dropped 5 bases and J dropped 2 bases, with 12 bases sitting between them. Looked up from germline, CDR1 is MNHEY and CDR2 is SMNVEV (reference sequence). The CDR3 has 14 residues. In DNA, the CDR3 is TGTGCCAGCAGTGGAGGCGGACCAAACACTGAAGCTTTCTTT. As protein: CASSGGGPNTEAFF.

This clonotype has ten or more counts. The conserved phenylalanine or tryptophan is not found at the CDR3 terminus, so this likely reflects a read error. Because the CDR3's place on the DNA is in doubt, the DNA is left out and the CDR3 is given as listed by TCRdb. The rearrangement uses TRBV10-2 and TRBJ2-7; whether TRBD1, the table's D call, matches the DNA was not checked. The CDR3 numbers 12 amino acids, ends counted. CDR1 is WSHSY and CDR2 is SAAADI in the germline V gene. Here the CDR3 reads CASSEPPGVPLA.

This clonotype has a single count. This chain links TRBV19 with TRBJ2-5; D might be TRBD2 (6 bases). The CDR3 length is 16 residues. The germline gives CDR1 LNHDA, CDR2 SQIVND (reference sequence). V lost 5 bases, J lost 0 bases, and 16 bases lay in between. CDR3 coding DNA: TGTGCCAGTAGTTGGAGGGCAGGTCCGTACCAAGAGACCCAGTACTTC. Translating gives CASSWRAGPYQETQYF.

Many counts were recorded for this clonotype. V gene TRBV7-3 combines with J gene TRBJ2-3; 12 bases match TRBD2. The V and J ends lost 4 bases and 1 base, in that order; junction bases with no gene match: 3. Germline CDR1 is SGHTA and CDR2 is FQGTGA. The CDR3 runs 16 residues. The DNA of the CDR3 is TGTGCCAGCAGCTCCTGGACTAGCGGGGGCACAGATACGCAGTATTTT. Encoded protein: CASSSWTSGGTDTQYF. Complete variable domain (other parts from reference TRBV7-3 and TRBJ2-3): GAGVSQTPSNKVTEKGKYVELRCDPISGHTALYWYRQSLGQGPEFLIYFQGTGAADDSGLPNDRFFAVRPEGSVSTLKIQRTERGDSAVYLCASSSWTSGGTDTQYFGPGTRLTVL.

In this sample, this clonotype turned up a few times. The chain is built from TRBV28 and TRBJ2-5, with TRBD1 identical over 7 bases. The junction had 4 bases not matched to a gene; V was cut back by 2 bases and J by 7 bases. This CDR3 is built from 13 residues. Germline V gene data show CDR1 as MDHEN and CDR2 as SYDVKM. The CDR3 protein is CASSLGQVGTQYF. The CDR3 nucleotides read TGTGCCAGCAGTTTAGGACAGGTCGGGACCCAGTACTTC.

The CDR3 region has the DNA TGCGCCAGCAGCCAAGAGGGGGCCGGGACAGGACCCTACGAGCAGTACTTC. Amino acids: CASSQEGAGTGPYEQYF. This chain connects TRBV4-1 to TRBJ2-7, with TRBD1 identical over 8 bases. Germline CDR1 and CDR2: MGHRA and YSYEKL. The junction had 9 bases not matched to a gene; V was cut back by 0 bases and J by 2 bases. CDR3 size: 17 residues.

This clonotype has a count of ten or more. The CDR3 coding sequence is TGTGCCAGCAGTCCCTCAGGGGGCGAAACTGAAGCTTTCTTT. Translating it yields CASSPSGGETEAFF. The rearrangement joins TRBV6-1 to TRBJ1-1; 8 bases line up with TRBD1. There are 14 residues in the CDR3. With 5 bases clipped from V and 5 bases from J, the junction kept 7 bases outside the gene matches. Germline V gene sequence: CDR1 MNHNS, CDR2 SASEGT.

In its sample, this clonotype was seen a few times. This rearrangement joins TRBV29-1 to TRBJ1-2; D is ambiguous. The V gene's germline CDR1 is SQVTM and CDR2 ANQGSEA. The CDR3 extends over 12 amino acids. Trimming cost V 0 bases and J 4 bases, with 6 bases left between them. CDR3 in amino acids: CSVEDLTYGYTF. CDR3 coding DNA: TGCAGCGTTGAAGACCTAACCTATGGCTACACCTTC.

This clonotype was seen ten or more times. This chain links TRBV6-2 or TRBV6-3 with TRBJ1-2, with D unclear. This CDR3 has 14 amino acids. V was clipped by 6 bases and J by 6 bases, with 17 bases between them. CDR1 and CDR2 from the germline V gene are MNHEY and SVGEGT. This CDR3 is CASSPSTGNHGYTF. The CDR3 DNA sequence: TGTGCCAGCAGCCCCTCCACGGGTAATCATGGCTACACCTTC.

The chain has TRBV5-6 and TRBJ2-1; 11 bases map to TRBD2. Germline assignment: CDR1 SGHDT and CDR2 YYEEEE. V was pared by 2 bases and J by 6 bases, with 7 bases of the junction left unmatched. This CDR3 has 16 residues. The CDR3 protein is CASSFRSGRAGNEQFF. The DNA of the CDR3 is TGTGCCAGCAGCTTTCGTAGCGGGAGGGCTGGCAATGAGCAGTTCTTC.

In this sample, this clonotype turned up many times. The CDR3 DNA reads as TGTGCCAGCAGCCCACGTAACCCGACCTACTATGGCTACACCTTC. It translates to CASSPRNPTYYGYTF. The chain has TRBV7-2 and TRBJ1-2; D remains ambiguous. V gave up 5 bases and J gave up 3 bases, with 16 bases separating them. The V gene's germline CDR1 is SGHTA and CDR2 FQGNSA. The CDR3 sequence is 15 residues long.

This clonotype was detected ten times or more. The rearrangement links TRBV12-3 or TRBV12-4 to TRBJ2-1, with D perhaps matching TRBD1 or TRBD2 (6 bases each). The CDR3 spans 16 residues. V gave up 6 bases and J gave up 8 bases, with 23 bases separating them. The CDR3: CASSRGRDSGVDEQFF. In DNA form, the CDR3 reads TGTGCCAGCAGCCGGGGGCGGGACTCTGGCGTCGATGAGCAGTTCTTC.

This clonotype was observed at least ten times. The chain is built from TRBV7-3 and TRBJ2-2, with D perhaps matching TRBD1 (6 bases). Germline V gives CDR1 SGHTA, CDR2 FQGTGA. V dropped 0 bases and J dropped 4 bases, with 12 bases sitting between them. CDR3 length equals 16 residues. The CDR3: CASSLTSGGATGELFF. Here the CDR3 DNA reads TGTGCCAGCAGCTTAACAAGTGGGGGCGCCACCGGGGAGCTGTTTTTT.

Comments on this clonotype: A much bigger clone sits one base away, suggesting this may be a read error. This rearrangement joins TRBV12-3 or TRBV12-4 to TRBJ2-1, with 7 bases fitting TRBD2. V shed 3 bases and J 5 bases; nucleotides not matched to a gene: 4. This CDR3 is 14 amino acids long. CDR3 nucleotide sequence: TGTGCCAGCAGTTTGCTAGCGGAAAACAATGAGCAGTTCTTC. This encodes CASSLLAENNEQFF.

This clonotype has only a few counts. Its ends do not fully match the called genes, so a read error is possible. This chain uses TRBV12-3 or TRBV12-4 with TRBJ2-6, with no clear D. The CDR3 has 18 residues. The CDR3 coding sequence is TGTGCCGGCAGTTTTATAGACATTGGGGTGGCTGGGGCCAACGTCCTGACTTTC. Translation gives CAGSFIDIGVAGANVLTF.

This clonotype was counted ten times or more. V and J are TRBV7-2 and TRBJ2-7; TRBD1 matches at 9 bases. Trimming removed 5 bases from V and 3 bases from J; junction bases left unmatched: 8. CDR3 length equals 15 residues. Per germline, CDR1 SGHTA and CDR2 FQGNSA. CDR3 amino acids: CASSPRTGDGYEQYF. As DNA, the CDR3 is TGTGCCAGCAGCCCGAGGACAGGGGATGGCTACGAGCAGTACTTC. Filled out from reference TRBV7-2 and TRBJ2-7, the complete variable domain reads GAGVSQSPSNKVTEKGKDVELRCDPISGHTALYWYRQSLGQGLEFLIYFQGNSAPDKSGLPSDRFSAERTGGSVSTLTIQRTQQEDSAVYLCASSPRTGDGYEQYFGPGTRLTVT.